The clone carrying this T cell receptor beta chain has at least ten counts. The CDR3 covers 15 residues. V was clipped by 1 base and J by 3 bases, with 11 bases between them. Germline-derived CDR1 and CDR2 are SGHDN and FVKESK. These data are taken from a study of quantifying T cell responses using KT2 cells. At the level of the study: RNA was reverse transcribed with TCR alpha and beta constant-region primers.

An oligo carrying a UMI was ligated to the cDNA 3' end. An equimolar mix of RC1.1 and RC1.2 primed the beta chain across TRBC1 and TRBC2. TCRdb reanalysed the UMI-ligation and nested PCR reads using MiXCR and keeps one entry per CDR3 protein. The table includes under 35,000 distinct CDR3 sequences, approximately 10% detected once. The specimen sequenced was PBMCs spiked with cells of the T cell clone KT2. The sequence came from a human donor. This chain links TRBV14 with TRBJ2-3, with a tentative D call TRBD1 (5 bases). The CDR3 DNA reads TGTGCCAGCAGCCAAGTAGGGGCATCAACAGATACGCAGTATTTT. It yields the protein CASSQVGASTDTQYF.